Each of the 12 T cell receptor beta chains below was sequenced from the same sample in a study of cytomegalovirus exposure and HLA in healthy donors (dated by TCRdb to about 2017). To prepare the library, the immunoSEQ multiplex PCR assay was applied. A mixture of 60 forward primers for TCR Vbeta segments and 13 reverse primers for TCR Jbeta segments was used in the multiplex PCR. Not all clones reach the TCRdb copy of this immuneACCESS table, which keeps in-frame sequences only. Checked studies attribute under half of the gap to unresolved V genes and leave the rest unexplained. The table for this sample lists tens of thousands of clones; under 85% of them were counted only once. The top ten constitute roughly 5.5% of the sample. Sequenced: PBMCs. All receptors derive from a man aged 50 to 59 in good health and CMV-seronegative.

J is TRBJ2-7 and V is TRBV5-5, with 9 bases aligning to TRBD1. V shed 4 bases, J shed 6 bases, and the junction held 8 bases outside the gene matches. Germline loops: CDR1 SGHKS, CDR2 YYEKEE (reference sequence). The CDR3 contains 14 residues. The CDR3: CASSPGQGIGEQYF. The CDR3 coding sequence is TGTGCCAGCAGCCCGGGACAGGGAATAGGCGAGCAGTACTTC.

A note on this clone: The junction departs from germline at one end; a sequencing error may be responsible. This chain connects TRBV7-7 to TRBJ2-2, with a weak D call TRBD2 (6 bases). Per germline, CDR1 SSHAT and CDR2 FNYEAQ (reference sequence). There are 15 residues in the CDR3. The chain's CDR3 is CASSPGGGRTGELFF. The CDR3 DNA follows: TGTGCTAGCAGCCCCGGGGGTGGCCGGACCGGGGAGCTGTTTTTT.

CDR3 region: CASSPRQGLPEKLFF. For the CDR3, the DNA is TGCGCCAGCAGCCCCAGACAGGGTCTTCCTGAAAAACTGTTTTTT. The V gene is TRBV5-1, the J gene TRBJ1-4; TRBD1 aligns across 7 bases. With V trimmed by 4 bases and J by 7 bases, 10 bases remained unmatched. The length of the CDR3 is 15 residues. CDR1 SGHRS and CDR2 YFSETQ come from the germline V gene.

CDR3 nucleotides: TGTGCCAGCAGCCTACTAGCGGATACGCAGTATTTT. Amino acid sequence: CASSLLADTQYF. The chain links TRBV13 to TRBJ2-3, with 7 bases lining up with TRBD2. The junction had 2 bases not matched to a gene; V was cut back by 5 bases and J by 6 bases. CDR3 length equals 12 residues. Germline V gene sequence: CDR1 PRHDT, CDR2 FYEKMQ (reference sequence).

V and J are TRBV29-1 and TRBJ1-4, with 8 nucleotides matching TRBD1. Germline V gene data show CDR1 as SQVTM and CDR2 as ANQGSEA. The length of the CDR3 is 12 residues. V shed 6 bases and J 4 bases; nucleotides not matched to a gene: 1. CDR3 bases: TGCAGCGTCGGACAGGGTAATGAAAAACTGTTTTTT. Translating gives CSVGQGNEKLFF.

This chain links TRBV7-2 with TRBJ1-6, with D possibly matching TRBD1 (5 bases). Germline assignment: CDR1 SGHTA and CDR2 FQGNSA. Trimming removed 5 bases at V and 1 base at J, with 9 bases between. The CDR3 runs to 15 residues. CDR3 in amino acids: CASSNRQSYNSPLHF. The DNA of the CDR3 is TGTGCCAGCAGCAATCGACAGTCCTATAATTCACCCCTCCACTTT.

The V gene is TRBV2, the J gene TRBJ2-5, with D perhaps matching TRBD1 (5 bases). This CDR3 has 15 residues. Germline V gene lookup returns CDR1 SNHLY and CDR2 FYNNEI. The germline V and J ends were trimmed by 6 bases and 0 bases, with 14 bases remaining between them. The CDR3 here is CASRTPRQNQETQYF. Here the CDR3 DNA reads TGTGCCAGCAGGACTCCCCGACAGAACCAAGAGACCCAGTACTTC.

This clone was observed a handful of times. The rearrangement links TRBV7-8 to TRBJ1-6, with 7 bases fitting TRBD1. With V trimmed by 3 bases and J by 8 bases, 7 bases remained unmatched. This CDR3 is 15 amino acids long. Per the germline V gene, CDR1 is SGHVS and CDR2 is FQNEAQ. CDR3 sequence (DNA): TGTGCCAGCAGCTTTGATAGGGGGCGCGATTCACCCCTCCACTTT. It translates to CASSFDRGRDSPLHF.

In the case of this clone: This specimen includes other DNA sequences encoding the same CDR3. The chain links TRBV9 to TRBJ1-1; D not certain. V lost 0 bases, J lost 7 bases, and 10 bases lay in between. This CDR3 is 13 amino acids long. Germline lookup yields CDR1 SGDLS and CDR2 YYNGEE. CDR3 bases: TGTGCCAGCAGCGTAGATGGAGAGGGTGAAGCTTTCTTT. Protein product: CASSVDGEGEAFF.

The sample holds one count of this clone. One end of the junction does not line up with germline, which may come from a read error. CDR3 in amino acids: CAWSTGQGAGNTIYF. In DNA form, the CDR3 reads TGTGCCTGGAGTACCGGACAGGGGGCTGGGAACACCATATATTTT. The V and J genes are TRBV30 and TRBJ1-3, with 11 nucleotides matching TRBD1. Germline V gene lookup returns CDR1 GTSNPN and CDR2 SVGIG (reference sequence). The CDR3 contains 15 residues.

On this clone itself: This CDR3 is also generated by other DNA sequences in the sample. CDR3: CASSIQGVGSRSNQPQHF. DNA of the CDR3: TGTGCCAGCAGCATACAGGGGGTGGGGTCGAGGAGCAATCAGCCCCAGCATTTT. The J gene is TRBJ1-5, the V gene TRBV5-6; 8 nucleotides line up with TRBD1. CDR1 SGHDT and CDR2 YYEEEE come from the germline V gene. Losses at the gene ends were 4 bases for V and 1 base for J; bases not matched to a gene: 13. The CDR3 has 18 residues.

The chain has TRBV30 and TRBJ1-6, with D unresolved. Germline CDR1 is GTSNPN and CDR2 is SVGIG (reference sequence). Trimming shortened V by 4 bases and J by 4 bases, and 11 bases separated the two germline ends. The CDR3 is made up of 14 amino acids. The CDR3 DNA is TGTGCCTGGAAGGCAGAAGCGTATAATTCACCCCTCCACTTT. It yields the protein CAWKAEAYNSPLHF.